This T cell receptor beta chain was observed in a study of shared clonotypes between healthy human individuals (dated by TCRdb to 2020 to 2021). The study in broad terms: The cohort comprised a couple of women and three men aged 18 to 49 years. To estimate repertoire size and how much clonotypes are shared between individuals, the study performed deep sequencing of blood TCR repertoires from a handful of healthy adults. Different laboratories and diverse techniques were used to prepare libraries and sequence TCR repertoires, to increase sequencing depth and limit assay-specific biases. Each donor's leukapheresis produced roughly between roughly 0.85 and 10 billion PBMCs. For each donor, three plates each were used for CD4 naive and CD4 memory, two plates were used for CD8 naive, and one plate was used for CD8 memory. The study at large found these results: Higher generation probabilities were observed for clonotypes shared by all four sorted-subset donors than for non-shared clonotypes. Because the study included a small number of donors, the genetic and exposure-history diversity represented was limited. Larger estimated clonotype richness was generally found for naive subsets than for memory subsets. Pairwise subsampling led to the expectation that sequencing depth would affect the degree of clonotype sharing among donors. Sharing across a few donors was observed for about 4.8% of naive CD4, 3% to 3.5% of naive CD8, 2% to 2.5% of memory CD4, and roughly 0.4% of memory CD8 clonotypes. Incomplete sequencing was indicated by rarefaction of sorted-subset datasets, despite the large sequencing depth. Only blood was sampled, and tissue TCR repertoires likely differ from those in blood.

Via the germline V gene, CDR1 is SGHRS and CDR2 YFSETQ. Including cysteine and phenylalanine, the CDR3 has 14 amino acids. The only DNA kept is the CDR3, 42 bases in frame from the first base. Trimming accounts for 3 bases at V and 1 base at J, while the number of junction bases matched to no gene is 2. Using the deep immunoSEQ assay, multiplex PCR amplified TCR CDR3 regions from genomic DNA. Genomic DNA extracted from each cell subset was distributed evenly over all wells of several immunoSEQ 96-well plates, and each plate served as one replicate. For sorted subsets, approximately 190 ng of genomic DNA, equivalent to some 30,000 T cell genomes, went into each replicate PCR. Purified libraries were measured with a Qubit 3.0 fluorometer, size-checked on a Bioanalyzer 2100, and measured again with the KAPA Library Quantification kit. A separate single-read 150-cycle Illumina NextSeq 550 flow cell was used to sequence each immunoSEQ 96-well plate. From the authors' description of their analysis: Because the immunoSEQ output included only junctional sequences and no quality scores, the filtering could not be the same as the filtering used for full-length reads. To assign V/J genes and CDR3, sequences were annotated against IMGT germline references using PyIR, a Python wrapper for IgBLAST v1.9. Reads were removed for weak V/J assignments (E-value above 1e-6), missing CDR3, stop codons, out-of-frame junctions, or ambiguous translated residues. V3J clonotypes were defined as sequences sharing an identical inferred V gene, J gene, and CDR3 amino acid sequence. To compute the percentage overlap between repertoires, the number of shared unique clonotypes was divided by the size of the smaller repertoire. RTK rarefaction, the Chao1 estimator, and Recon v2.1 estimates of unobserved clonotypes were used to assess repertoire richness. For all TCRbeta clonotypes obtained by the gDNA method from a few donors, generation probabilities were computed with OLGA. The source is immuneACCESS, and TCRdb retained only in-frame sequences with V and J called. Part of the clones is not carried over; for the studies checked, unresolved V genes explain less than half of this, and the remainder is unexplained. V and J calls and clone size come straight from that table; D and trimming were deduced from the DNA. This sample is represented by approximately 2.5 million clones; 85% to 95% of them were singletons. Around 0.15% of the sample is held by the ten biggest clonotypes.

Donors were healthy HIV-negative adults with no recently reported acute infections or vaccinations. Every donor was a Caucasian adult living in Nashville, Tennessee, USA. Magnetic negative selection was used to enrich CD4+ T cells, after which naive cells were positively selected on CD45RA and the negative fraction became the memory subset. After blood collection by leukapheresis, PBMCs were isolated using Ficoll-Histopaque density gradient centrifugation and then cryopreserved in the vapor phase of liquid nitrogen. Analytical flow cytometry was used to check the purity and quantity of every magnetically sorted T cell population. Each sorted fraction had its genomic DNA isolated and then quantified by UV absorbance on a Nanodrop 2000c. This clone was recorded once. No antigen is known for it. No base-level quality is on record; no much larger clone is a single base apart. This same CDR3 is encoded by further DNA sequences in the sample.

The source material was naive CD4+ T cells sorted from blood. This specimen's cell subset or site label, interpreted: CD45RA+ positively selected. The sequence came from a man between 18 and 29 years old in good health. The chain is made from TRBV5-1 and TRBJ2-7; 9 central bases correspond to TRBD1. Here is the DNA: TGCGCCAGCAGCTGGGGACAGGGTTCCTACGAGCAGTACTTC. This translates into CASSWGQGSYEQYF.